This TCR beta chain was identified in a study of STAT5B mutations in CD4+ large granular lymphocyte leukemia. Notes on the study in general: TRBV06-family usage was enriched in top patient clones (8/27) versus controls (2/35). Main leukemic clonotypes were patient-specific, but roughly 25% appeared at low frequency elsewhere.

Germline assignment: CDR1 MNHEY and CDR2 SMNVEV (reference sequence). The V gene lost 8 bases and the J gene lost 0 bases, with 7 bases spanning the gap. CDR3 length equals 12 residues. Concerning this clone: The antigen is not known.

Authors' methods: Lowest detectable productive clonotype frequency was 2.59 x 10-5. The method was immunoSEQ multiplex PCR; TCRdb's version includes in-frame clones alone and lacks a portion of them. That table supplies the V and J calls and clone size; D and trimming were determined from the DNA. This table has a few thousand clones, roughly 71% appearing once. This clonotype was obtained from a man between 65 and 85 years old with CD4+ T-cell large granular lymphocyte leukemia. Sequencing was performed on PBMCs. The V call is TRBV27, the J call TRBJ1-2, with D possibly matching TRBD1 (5 bases). The CDR3 DNA sequence: TGTGCCAGCGGGGGTTCTAACTATGGCTACACCTTC. Translation: CASGGSNYGYTF.